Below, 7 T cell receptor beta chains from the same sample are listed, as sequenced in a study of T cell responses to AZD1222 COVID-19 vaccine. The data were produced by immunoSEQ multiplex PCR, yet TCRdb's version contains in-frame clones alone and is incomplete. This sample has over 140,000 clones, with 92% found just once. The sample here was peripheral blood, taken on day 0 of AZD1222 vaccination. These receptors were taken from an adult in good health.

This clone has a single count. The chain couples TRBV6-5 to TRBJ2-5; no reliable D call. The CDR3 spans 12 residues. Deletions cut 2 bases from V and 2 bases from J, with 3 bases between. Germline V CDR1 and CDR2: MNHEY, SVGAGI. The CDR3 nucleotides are TGTGCCAGCAGTTACGGGCAAGAGACCCAGTACTTC. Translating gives CASSYGQETQYF.

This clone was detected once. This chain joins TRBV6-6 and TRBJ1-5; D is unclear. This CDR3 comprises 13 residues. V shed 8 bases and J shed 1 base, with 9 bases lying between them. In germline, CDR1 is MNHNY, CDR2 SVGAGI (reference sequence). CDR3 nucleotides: TGTGCCAGCCGTAAGGACAGCAATCAGCCCCAGCATTTT. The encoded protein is CASRKDSNQPQHF.

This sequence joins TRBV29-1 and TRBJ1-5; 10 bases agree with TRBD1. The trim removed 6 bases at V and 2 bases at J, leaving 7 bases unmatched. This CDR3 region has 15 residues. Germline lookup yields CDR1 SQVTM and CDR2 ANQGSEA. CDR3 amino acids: CSVRTGGSGNQPQHF. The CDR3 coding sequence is TGCAGCGTGAGGACAGGGGGATCGGGCAATCAGCCCCAGCATTTT.

The CDR3 sequence: CASSAPDRYEQYF. The CDR3 DNA follows: TGTGCCAGCAGTGCCCCCGACAGATACGAGCAGTACTTC. This chain joins TRBV12-3 or TRBV12-4 and TRBJ2-7; weak D call: TRBD1 (5 bases). The V gene lost 5 bases and the J gene lost 4 bases, with 12 bases spanning the gap. This CDR3 has 13 residues.

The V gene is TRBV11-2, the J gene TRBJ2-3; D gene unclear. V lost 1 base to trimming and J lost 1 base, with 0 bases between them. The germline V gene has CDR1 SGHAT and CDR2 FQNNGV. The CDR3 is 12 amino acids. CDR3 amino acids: CASSLGTDTQYF. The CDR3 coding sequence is TGTGCCAGCAGCTTAGGCACAGATACGCAGTATTTT. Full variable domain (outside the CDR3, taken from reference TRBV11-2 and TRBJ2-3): EAGVAQSPRYKIIEKRQSVAFWCNPISGHATLYWYQQILGQGPKLLIQFQNNGVVDDSQLPKDRFSAERLKGVDSTLKIQPAKLEDSAVYLCASSLGTDTQYFGPGTRLTVL.

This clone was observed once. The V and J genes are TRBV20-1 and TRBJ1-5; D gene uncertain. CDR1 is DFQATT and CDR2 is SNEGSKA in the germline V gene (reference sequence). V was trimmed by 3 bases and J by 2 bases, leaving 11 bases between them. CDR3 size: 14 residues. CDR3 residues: CSASIGQGNQPQHF. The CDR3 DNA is TGCAGTGCTAGTATCGGGCAGGGCAATCAGCCCCAGCATTTT.

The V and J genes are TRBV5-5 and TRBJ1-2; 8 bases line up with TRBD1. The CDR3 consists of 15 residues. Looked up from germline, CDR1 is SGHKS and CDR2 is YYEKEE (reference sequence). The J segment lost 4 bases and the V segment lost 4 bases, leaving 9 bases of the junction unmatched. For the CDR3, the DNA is TGTGCCAGCAGCCACCTAGGACAGGGACTCTATGGCTACACCTTC. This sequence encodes CASSHLGQGLYGYTF.